This T cell receptor (beta chain) was sequenced in a study of CD8+CD57+ T cells in acquired aplastic anemia. Study details: The average for DNA from sorted CD4+ and CD8+ cells was 3 to 3.5 ug.

Genomic DNA templated the TCR beta VDJ and CDR3 profiling. TCRdb independently ran MiXCR on the reads; one entry per CDR3 protein. The table lists around 500,000 distinct CDR3 sequences, around 30% of them singletons. Overall study findings and caveats: Shared by patients and controls, 25 to 30 CD8+ CDR3s were abundant in patients.

This clonotype was detected ten times or more. Its target is unknown. The patients chosen for sequencing had shown expansion of CD8+CD57+ cells (detected by flow cytometry). Acquired aplastic anemia of severe grade affected all patients. Patients were therapy-naive when their blood was sampled. The J segment lost 2 bases and the V segment lost 0 bases, leaving 0 bases of the junction unmatched. Germline-derived CDR1 and CDR2 are DFQATT and SNEGSKA (reference sequence). This CDR3 has 13 amino acids. The sequence came from a human donor with aplastic anemia. The chain uses TRBV20-1 and TRBJ1-2, with 7 nucleotides matching TRBD1. Sequencing was done on a sample of sorted CD4+, CD8+, or CD8+CD57+ T cells (not recorded which) from PBMCs. CDR3 coding DNA: TGCAGTGCTAGAGAGGACAGGAACTATGGCTACACCTTC. Translated, it gives CSAREDRNYGYTF.